The 25 T cell receptor beta chains reported below all come from one sample, sequenced in a study of blood T cell repertoires in COVID-19. Method: immunoSEQ multiplex PCR; TCRdb's copy keeps in-frame clones and lacks some. Among approximately 69,000 clones, approximately 84% were seen once, and the ten largest hold 12%. The sample consisted of peripheral blood. The receptors derive from a human donor in a cohort sampled during active COVID-19.

The V and J genes are TRBV4-3 and TRBJ2-7; no clear D gene. V was trimmed by 3 bases and J by 2 bases, leaving 11 bases between them. This CDR3 is built from 14 residues. Germline V gene sequence: CDR1 LGHNA, CDR2 YSLEER. CDR3 residues: CASSQSFGAYEQYF. CDR3 nucleotide sequence: TGCGCCAGCAGCCAGAGTTTCGGTGCCTACGAGCAGTACTTC.

V usage is TRBV5-1 and J usage is TRBJ2-5, with 7 bases that match TRBD2. The CDR3 runs 15 residues. CDR1 is SGHRS and CDR2 is YFSETQ in the germline V gene. V was pared by 4 bases and J by 1 base, with 7 bases of the junction left unmatched. For the CDR3, the DNA is TGCGCCAGCAGCAACAACGGGGGGATCCAAGAGACCCAGTACTTC. It is translated as CASSNNGGIQETQYF.

This chain links TRBV5-1 with TRBJ2-3; a possible D gene is TRBD2 (6 bases). This CDR3 contains 14 residues. Deletions cut 9 bases from V and 1 base from J, with 15 bases between. CDR1 and CDR2 (germline): SGHRS, YFSETQ. CDR3 nucleotides: TGCGCCACCAAAGATGGAGGGGGCACAGATACGCAGTATTTT. Its translation: CATKDGGGTDTQYF.

On this clone itself: Germline and junction disagree at one end, which may indicate a read error. This chain connects TRBV5-5 to TRBJ1-1; 8 bases are a match to TRBD1. Germline-derived CDR1 and CDR2 are SGHKS and YYEKEE (reference sequence). The CDR3 runs 12 residues. The CDR3 sequence is CVSSLEGQAAFF. CDR3 in DNA: TGTGTCAGCAGCTTGGAGGGACAGGCCGCTTTCTTT.

V is TRBV7-2 and J is TRBJ1-4; D is unclear. CDR1 and CDR2 from the germline V gene are SGHTA and FQGNSA. The V end was cut by 1 base, the J end by 8 bases, with 8 bases between. The CDR3 totals 13 residues. This CDR3 is CASSLGGSEKLFF. The CDR3 coding sequence is TGTGCCAGCAGCTTAGGCGGCTCAGAAAAACTGTTTTTT.

The chain combines TRBV6-1 with TRBJ2-4, with 7 bases identical to TRBD2. CDR1 MNHNS and CDR2 SASEGT come from the germline V gene. V lost 0 bases and J lost 1; bases outside the gene matches: 6. The CDR3 is 17 amino acids. CDR3 region: CASSEAVGGAAKNIQYF. The DNA for the CDR3 is TGTGCCAGCAGTGAAGCTGTGGGAGGGGCGGCCAAAAACATTCAGTACTTC.

This clone was seen a few times. The chain uses TRBV19 and TRBJ2-2; 10 positions match TRBD1. From germline, CDR1 is LNHDA and CDR2 SQIVND (reference sequence). The CDR3 loop spans 16 amino acids. V was clipped by 5 bases and J by 6 bases; unmatched bases: 9. CDR3 protein: CASSLRQGAAPGELFF. In DNA, the CDR3 is TGTGCCAGTAGTCTGCGACAGGGGGCCGCTCCCGGGGAGCTGTTTTTT.

The V gene is TRBV7-2, the J gene TRBJ1-2; 9 nucleotides line up with TRBD1. J was trimmed by 5 bases and V by 1 base; bases with no gene match: 8. The germline V gene has CDR1 SGHTA and CDR2 FQGNSA. The CDR3 is 16 residues long. CDR3 loop: CASSLDGTGWWYGYTF. The CDR3 coding sequence is TGTGCCAGCAGCTTAGATGGGACAGGGTGGTGGTATGGCTACACCTTC.

The CDR3 nucleotides read TGTGCCAGCAGCCAAGTACCGGGGGGTTCGGCTTTCTTT. Its protein product is CASSQVPGGSAFF. The chain is built from TRBV3-1 (or the pseudogene TRBV3-2) and TRBJ1-1; TRBD1 is a possible D gene (5 bases). Germline V gene sequence: CDR1 LGHDT, CDR2 YNNKEL (reference sequence). The CDR3 loop spans 13 amino acids. Trimming took 1 base from V and 11 from J, leaving 14 bases between them.

V gene TRBV9 combines with J gene TRBJ1-2; 9 nucleotides align to TRBD1. J was trimmed by 4 bases and V by 0 bases; bases with no gene match: 7. The CDR3 contains 16 residues. Germline CDR1 SGDLS, CDR2 YYNGEE. The CDR3 loop is CASSVGDRELVYGYTF. The CDR3, as DNA: TGTGCCAGCAGCGTAGGGGACAGGGAGCTCGTCTATGGCTACACCTTC.

This chain connects TRBV19 to TRBJ2-5; no clear D gene. This CDR3 contains 13 residues. Per germline, CDR1 LNHDA and CDR2 SQIVND (reference sequence). Trimming pared 3 bases from V and 0 bases from J, leaving 5 bases between. The CDR3 loop reads CASSIPYQETQYF. In DNA form, the CDR3 reads TGTGCCAGTAGTATCCCATACCAAGAGACCCAGTACTTC.

The gene calls are TRBV7-2 and TRBJ2-5; 8 nucleotides line up with TRBD1. CDR3 length: 16 residues. Germline CDR1 and CDR2: SGHTA and FQGNSA. With V trimmed by 4 bases and J by 5 bases, 12 bases remained unmatched. The CDR3 DNA sequence: TGTGCCAGCAGCTCCCTCGGGCAGGGGGCGATGGAGACCCAGTACTTC. Encoded protein: CASSSLGQGAMETQYF.

In this sample, this clone turned up once. The chain couples TRBV28 to TRBJ1-1, with 7 bases lining up with TRBD1. J gave up 3 bases and V 5 bases, and 3 bases lay outside the gene matches. Germline CDR1 is MDHEN and CDR2 is SYDVKM. The CDR3 is made up of 13 amino acids. The CDR3 protein is CASSRQGYTEAFF. Here the CDR3 DNA reads TGTGCCAGCAGTCGACAGGGTTACACTGAAGCTTTCTTT. The entire variable domain, with the rest obtained from reference TRBV28 and TRBJ1-1, is as follows: DVKVTQSSRYLVKRTGEKVFLECVQDMDHENMFWYRQDPGLGLRLIYFSYDVKMKEKGDIPEGYSVSREKKERFSLILESASTNQTSMYLCASSRQGYTEAFFGQGTRLTVV.

This clone was counted a single time. The genes are TRBV5-6 and TRBJ2-5; D possibly corresponds to TRBD2 (6 bases). The germline V and J ends were trimmed by 0 bases and 0 bases, with 6 bases remaining between them. Germline V gene data show CDR1 as SGHDT and CDR2 as YYEEEE. The CDR3 spans 14 residues. The CDR3 region is CASSLGLDQETQYF. CDR3 bases: TGTGCCAGCAGCTTGGGACTAGACCAAGAGACCCAGTACTTC.

Of note for this clone: The sample holds other DNA sequences that translate to the same CDR3. The chain combines TRBV5-1 with TRBJ2-1, with 14 bases that match TRBD2. This CDR3 is built from 19 residues. The J segment lost 6 bases and the V segment lost 0 bases, leaving 11 bases of the junction unmatched. The germline V gene has CDR1 SGHRS and CDR2 YFSETQ. CDR3 DNA sequence: TGCGCCAGCAGCTTGGGACTAGCGGGGGGGCCCGGGGCTATCAATGAGCAGTTCTTC. This translates into CASSLGLAGGPGAINEQFF. Variable domain in full (rest from reference TRBV5-1 and TRBJ2-1): KAGVTQTPRYLIKTRGQQVTLSCSPISGHRSVSWYQQTPGQGLQFLFEYFSETQRNKGNFPGRFSGRQFSNSRSEMNVSTLELGDSALYLCASSLGLAGGPGAINEQFFGPGTRLTVL.

This clone was found once. The V call is TRBV4-2, the J call TRBJ2-5; 8 bases line up with TRBD2. This CDR3 spans 17 amino acids. The V and J ends lost 5 bases and 0 bases, in that order; junction bases with no gene match: 11. Germline values: CDR1 LGHNA, CDR2 YNFKEQ. Here the CDR3 DNA reads TGTGCCAGCAGCTTCGAGTCGCCTAGCGGGTACCAAGAGACCCAGTACTTC. It codes for CASSFESPSGYQETQYF.

The chain combines TRBV5-1 with TRBJ2-3; 12 bases match TRBD1. J lost 4 bases, V lost 4 bases, and 13 bases had no gene match. Germline V gene sequence: CDR1 SGHRS, CDR2 YFSETQ. CDR3 size: 18 residues. CDR3 in amino acids: CASSRLHLRDRGPDTQYF. In nucleotides, the CDR3 is TGCGCCAGCAGCCGATTGCACCTCCGGGACAGGGGGCCAGATACGCAGTATTTT.

Here the CDR3 reads CASSLRGGPEQYF. CDR3 in DNA: TGTGCCAGCAGTTTAAGGGGGGGCCCCGAGCAGTACTTC. The V call is TRBV12-3 or TRBV12-4, the J call TRBJ2-7; perhaps TRBD2 as D (7 bases). V was shortened by 2 bases and J by 6 bases, with 11 bases between the two germline ends. The CDR3 length is 13 residues.

The rearrangement links TRBV5-1 to TRBJ2-5, with D tentatively TRBD1 (6 bases). The CDR3 is made up of 14 amino acids. V was cut by 2 bases and J by 5 bases, with 13 bases left in between. Germline loops: CDR1 SGHRS, CDR2 YFSETQ. CDR3 bases: TGCGCCAGCAGCTTCCAGGGTAGGGGGGAGACCCAGTACTTC. Translated: CASSFQGRGETQYF.

The chain has TRBV28 and TRBJ2-7, with TRBD2 identical over 13 bases. Unmatched junction bases numbered 7, after V lost 5 bases and J lost 6 bases. The CDR3 runs to 15 residues. The germline V gene encodes CDR1 MDHEN and CDR2 SYDVKM. This chain's CDR3 is CASSPGLAGVPEQYF. In nucleotides, the CDR3 is TGTGCCAGCAGTCCAGGACTAGCGGGGGTCCCCGAGCAGTACTTC.

J is TRBJ1-5 and V is TRBV30, with a weak D call TRBD1 (6 bases). This CDR3 spans 13 amino acids. CDR1 is GTSNPN and CDR2 is SVGIG in the germline V gene (reference sequence). The germline V and J ends were trimmed by 7 bases and 1 base, with 11 bases remaining between them. The CDR3 reads CALKDRSNQPQHF. CDR3 in DNA: TGTGCCTTAAAGGACAGAAGCAATCAGCCCCAGCATTTT.

The chain uses TRBV2 and TRBJ2-4; 10 positions match TRBD2. The germline V gene encodes CDR1 SNHLY and CDR2 FYNNEI. V shed 6 bases, J shed 5 bases, and the junction held 7 bases outside the gene matches. The CDR3 covers 15 residues. Here the CDR3 DNA reads TGTGCCAGCAGCGCTGACAGCGGGGGGGAAAACATTCAGTACTTC. Translation: CASSADSGGENIQYF.

This sequence joins TRBV6-2 or TRBV6-3 and TRBJ1-1; D gene unclear. Germline V CDR1 and CDR2: MNHEY, SVGEGT. Trimming took 0 bases from V and 7 from J, leaving 9 bases between them. The CDR3 runs to 13 residues. CDR3 nucleotide sequence: TGTGCCAGCAGTTACTCTGTTGAGGGTGAAGCTTTCTTT. As protein: CASSYSVEGEAFF.

This clone was observed a handful of times. The rearrangement links TRBV28 to TRBJ1-5, with TRBD1 matching 9 bases. The junction had 1 base not matched to a gene; V was cut back by 6 bases and J by 4 bases. The CDR3 consists of 13 residues. The V gene's germline CDR1 is MDHEN and CDR2 SYDVKM. CDR3 sequence: CASRTGGNQPQHF. The CDR3, as DNA: TGTGCCAGCAGGACAGGGGGAAATCAGCCCCAGCATTTT. The whole variable domain, remainder taken from reference TRBV28 and TRBJ1-5, is DVKVTQSSRYLVKRTGEKVFLECVQDMDHENMFWYRQDPGLGLRLIYFSYDVKMKEKGDIPEGYSVSREKKERFSLILESASTNQTSMYLCASRTGGNQPQHFGDGTRLSIL.

The J gene is TRBJ1-6, the V gene TRBV18; TRBD1 matches 7 bases. Per the germline V gene, CDR1 is KGHSH and CDR2 is LQKENI. This CDR3 contains 14 residues. Trimming took 4 bases from V and 5 from J; bases not matched to a gene: 2. CDR3 nucleotide sequence: TGTGCCAGCTCACTCACAGGGGATAATTCACCCCTCCACTTT. Its translation: CASSLTGDNSPLHF. Based on the CDR3 plus reference TRBV18 and TRBJ1-6, the full variable domain is NAGVMQNPRHLVRRRGQEARLRCSPMKGHSHVYWYRQLPEEGLKFMVYLQKENIIDESGMPKERFSAEFPKEGPSILRIQQVVRGDSAAYFCASSLTGDNSPLHFGNGTRLTVT.